Given below is one T cell receptor (beta chain) in context. Its antigen has not been determined. No base-level quality is on record; no much larger clone is a single base apart. These data are taken from a study of regulatory T cells in long-lasting Graves disease (dated by TCRdb to about 2021). About the investigation overall: Patients with newly diagnosed Graves' disease had been on antithyroid drugs for under 3 months. Persistent Graves' disease patients were compared with newly diagnosed Graves' disease patients by peripheral blood TCR sequencing and RNA sequencing. The study was conducted in China and was registered as a clinical trial. A total of roughly 33 samples were covered by TCR sequencing, comprising some 13 persistent and roughly 20 newly diagnosed Graves' disease patients.

Library preparation used multiplex PCR. The sample was run on an Illumina HiSeq 4000. iRepertoire HTBI primers and Arm-PCR amplification of CDR3 regions were used to construct TCR beta libraries. Before sequencing, the PCR products underwent gel purification. Per the original workflow: A total of fewer than 65 TRBV and approximately 13 TRBJ segments were identified across samples and were used for gene usage analysis of CDR3 amino acid clonotypes. COPE and FqMerger were used to merge the filtered high-quality paired reads into contigs. Contigs were aligned with BLAST to IMGT TRBV, TRBD and TRBJ reference genes, and CDR3 was defined per IMGT. Clonotypes above 0.1% frequency were classified as highly expanded clones. Shannon entropy was used to measure repertoire diversity, and the Gini coefficient was used to measure V-J evenness. Clonotypes shared by more than one individual were considered public. The public sequencing data were trimmed at Q25 with fastp and processed into clonotypes with MiXCR by TCRdb, which kept only in-frame beta chains. Each entry merges the rows of one CDR3 protein and shows their most common DNA and genes. TCRdb assigned the V and J calls; the authors' analysis was not used. In all, the sample holds over 300,000 distinct CDR3 sequences, and about a sixth of those were seen once. The ten biggest clones cover roughly 20% of the sample.

Reading from cysteine to phenylalanine, the CDR3 counts 12 amino acids. Of all the DNA, just the CDR3 is kept, 36 bases in frame from base 1. Based on the germline V gene, the CDR1 and CDR2 sequences are ENHRY and SYGVKD. Trimming costs V 7 bases and J 1 base, and their ends lie 7 bases apart. The time point label of this sample denotes: newly diagnosed GD, antithyroid drugs for less than 3 months. For both TCR sequencing and RNA sequencing, RNA was extracted from PBMCs in TRIzol. Graves' disease was diagnosed according to American Thyroid Association guidelines. Patients were recruited from an endocrinology department in Xi'an, China. From each patient, roughly 9 milliliters of peripheral blood was collected into an EDTA anticoagulant tube. Ficoll Paque Plus density gradient separation was used to isolate PBMCs, and no further T cell sorting was done. An Agilent 2100 Bioanalyzer and agarose gel were used to check RNA quality, while a NanoDrop 2000 measured RNA concentration.

Paper-wide results and their limitations: The small sample size was acknowledged by the authors as a limitation that may reduce accuracy. Only the TCR beta chain was sequenced and analyzed. More public clonotypes were shared among persistent patients (2,741) than among newly diagnosed patients (approximately 1,000). Only peripheral blood was studied, because thyroid tissue, the primary lesion, was inaccessible. Persistent disease showed preferential use of TRBV28, TRBJ1-2 and TRBJ2-5, whereas newly diagnosed disease favored TRBV20-1 and TRBJ2-1. Compared with newly diagnosed patients, patients with persistent Graves' disease had lower TCR Shannon entropy and fewer highly expanded clones, which suggests clonal expansion.

The chain is made from TRBV10-3 and TRBJ1-1, with the identity of the D gene unclear. This sample comprised peripheral blood mononuclear cells (PBMCs), obtained at new diagnosis, from a patient treated with antithyroid drugs. The sequence derives from a female donor with Graves disease. The DNA is as follows: TGTGCCATCAAGGTGGGGAACACTGAAGCTTTCTTT. Its product reads: CAIKVGNTEAFF.